The present TCR beta chain was sequenced within a study of blood T cell repertoires in COVID-19. Overall study context: The United States, Italy and Spain supplied acute and convalescent COVID-19 samples. In each case, the material was cDNA or gDNA derived from T cells, B-cell-depleted T cells, or PBMCs.

CDR3 length: 16 residues. V gave up 4 bases and J gave up 1 base, with 14 bases separating them. CDR1 SGHRS and CDR2 YFSETQ come from the germline V gene. Source study methods: By means of reference gene primer amplification, nucleated cell counts were estimated. Generated by immunoSEQ multiplex PCR, the TCRdb table keeps only in-frame clones and is missing some. V and J calls and clone size follow that table, whereas D and trimming were derived from the DNA. The table shows about 250,000 clones, with around 83% occurring only once. This clone was detected once. The chain is built from TRBV5-1 and TRBJ2-2, with D possibly matching TRBD2 (6 bases). This TCR came from a man at least 80 years old with acute or convalescent COVID-19. The sequenced sample was peripheral blood. Here the CDR3 reads CASSLGGARNTGELFF. Written as DNA, the CDR3 is TGCGCCAGCAGCCTCGGGGGAGCTCGGAACACCGGGGAGCTGTTTTTT.